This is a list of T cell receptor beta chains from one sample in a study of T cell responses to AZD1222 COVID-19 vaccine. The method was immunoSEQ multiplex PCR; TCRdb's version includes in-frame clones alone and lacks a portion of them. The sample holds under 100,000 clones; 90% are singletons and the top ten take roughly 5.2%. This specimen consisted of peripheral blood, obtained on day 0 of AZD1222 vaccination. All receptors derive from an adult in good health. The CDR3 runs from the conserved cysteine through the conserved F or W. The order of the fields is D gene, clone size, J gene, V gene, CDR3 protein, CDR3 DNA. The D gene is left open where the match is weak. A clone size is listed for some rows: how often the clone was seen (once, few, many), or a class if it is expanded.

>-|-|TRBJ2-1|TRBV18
CASSSGFYNEQFF
TGTGCCAGCTCATCCGGGTTTTACAATGAGCAGTTCTTC
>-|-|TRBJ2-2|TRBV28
CASSKGGGRYRELFF
TGTGCCAGTTCGAAAGGGGGGGGCCGTTATAGGGAGCTGTTTTTT
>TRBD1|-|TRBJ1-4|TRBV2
CASTLQGAREKLFF
TGTGCCAGCACATTACAGGGGGCGCGGGAAAAACTGTTTTTT
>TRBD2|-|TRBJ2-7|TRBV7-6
CASSWGLAGGIGYEQYF
TGTGCCAGCAGTTGGGGACTAGCGGGGGGGATCGGCTACGAGCAGTACTTC
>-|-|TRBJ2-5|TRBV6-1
CASSEGRPTQYF
TGTGCCAGCAGTGAAGGACGGCCGACCCAGTACTTC
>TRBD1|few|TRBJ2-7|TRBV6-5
CASSSPRQGIWEQYF
TGTGCCAGCAGTTCCCCGAGACAGGGGATATGGGAGCAGTACTTC
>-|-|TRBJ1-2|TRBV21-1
CASSNLGANGYTF
TGTGCCAGCAGCAACCTGGGAGCGAATGGCTACACCTTC
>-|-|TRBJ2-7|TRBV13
CASSFGGPYTYEQYF
TGTGCCAGCAGCTTCGGGGGGCCCTACACCTACGAGCAGTACTTC
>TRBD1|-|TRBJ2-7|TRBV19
CASSIQPGTGAYEQYF
TGTGCCAGTAGTATCCAACCCGGGACAGGGGCCTACGAGCAGTACTTC
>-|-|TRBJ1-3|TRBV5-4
CASTPGESRSGNTIYF
TGTGCCAGCACTCCGGGGGAAAGCCGCTCTGGAAACACCATATATTTT
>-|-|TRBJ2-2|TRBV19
CASSMLLGDITGELFF
TGTGCCAGTAGTATGTTACTTGGGGACATCACCGGGGAGCTGTTTTTT
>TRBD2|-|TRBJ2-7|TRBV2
CASGTSEWGEQYF
TGTGCCAGCGGAACTAGCGAGTGGGGCGAGCAGTACTTC
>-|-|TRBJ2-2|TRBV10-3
CAISAHLNTGELFF
TGTGCCATCAGTGCCCATCTGAACACCGGGGAGCTGTTTTTT
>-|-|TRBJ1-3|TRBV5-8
CASSFGDSGNTIYF
TGTGCCAGCAGCTTCGGCGACTCTGGAAACACCATATATTTT
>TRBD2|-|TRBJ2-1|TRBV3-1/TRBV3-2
CASSQGLAGVNEQFF
TGTGCCAGCAGCCAGGGACTAGCGGGGGTGAATGAGCAGTTCTTC
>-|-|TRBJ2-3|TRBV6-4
CASKPRSGGTDTQYF
TGTGCCAGCAAGCCGAGGAGCGGTGGCACAGATACGCAGTATTTT
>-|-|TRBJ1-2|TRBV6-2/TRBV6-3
CASSYMTGRGYTF
TGTGCCAGCAGTTACATGACGGGTAGGGGCTACACCTTC
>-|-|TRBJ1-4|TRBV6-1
CASSERGRGNEKLFF
TGTGCCAGCAGTGAAAGGGGCAGGGGAAATGAAAAACTGTTTTTT
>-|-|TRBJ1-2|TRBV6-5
CASRGVGSSYGYTF
TGTGCCAGCAGGGGCGTGGGGTCCTCATATGGCTACACCTTC
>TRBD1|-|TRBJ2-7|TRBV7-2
CASSGQVTLGYEQYF
TGTGCCAGCAGCGGACAGGTGACTTTGGGTTACGAGCAGTACTTC
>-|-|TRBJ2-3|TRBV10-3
CAISGPASGTDTQYF
TGTGCCATCAGCGGACCGGCCTCGGGCACAGATACGCAGTATTTT
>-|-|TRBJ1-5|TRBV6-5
CASRGGTLSNQPQHF
TGTGCCAGCAGGGGGGGGACACTTAGCAATCAGCCCCAGCATTTT
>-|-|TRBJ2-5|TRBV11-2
CASSSGYQETQYF
TGTGCCAGCAGCTCCGGTTACCAAGAGACCCAGTACTTC
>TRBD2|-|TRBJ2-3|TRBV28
CASSPPSGLTDTQYF
TGTGCCAGCAGTCCCCCTAGCGGACTAACAGATACGCAGTATTTT
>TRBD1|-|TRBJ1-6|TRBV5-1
CASSRQGNHNSPLHF
TGCGCCAGCAGCCGACAGGGGAATCATAATTCACCCCTCCACTTT
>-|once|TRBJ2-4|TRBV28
CASSRPRELNIQYF
TGTGCCAGCAGCCGACCGCGAGAGTTAAACATTCAGTACTTC
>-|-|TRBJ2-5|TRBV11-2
CASSLFGSKKETQYF
TGTGCCAGCAGCCTCTTCGGTTCCAAGAAAGAGACCCAGTACTTC
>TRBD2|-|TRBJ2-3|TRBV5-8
CATQGTSRADTQYF
TGTGCCACCCAAGGGACTAGCAGGGCAGATACGCAGTATTTT
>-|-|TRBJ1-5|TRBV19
CATVDRAGNNQPQHF
TGTGCCACTGTTGACAGAGCTGGAAACAATCAGCCCCAGCATTTT
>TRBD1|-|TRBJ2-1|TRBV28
CASSFWYRGTGKDNEQFF
TGTGCCAGCAGTTTTTGGTATCGCGGGACAGGGAAAGACAATGAGCAGTTCTTC
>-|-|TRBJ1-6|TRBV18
CASSPTSMGLSSYNSPLHF
TGTGCCAGCTCACCGACAAGTATGGGCCTTAGCTCCTATAATTCACCCCTCCACTTT